The 20 T cell receptor beta chains listed next were all sequenced from one sample in a study of immune cell composition in non-small cell lung cancer. Sequenced by immunoSEQ multiplex PCR; TCRdb stores in-frame clones only, minus some. This table holds about 4,000 clones, over 65% found once. Sequencing used lung tumor tissue. These receptors all stem from a human donor with non-small cell lung cancer.

V is TRBV7-6 and J is TRBJ2-1; TRBD2 matches 7 bases. The CDR3 has 16 residues. Germline CDR1 reads SGHVS; CDR2 reads FNYEAQ. Germline trimming cut 2 bases from V and 2 bases from J; bases unmatched to any gene: 6. CDR3 sequence (DNA): TGTGCCAGCAGCTTAATTAGCGGGCGAGCCTACAATGAGCAGTTCTTC. This sequence encodes CASSLISGRAYNEQFF.

The rearrangement uses TRBV4-3 and TRBJ1-3; maybe TRBD1 (6 bases). V dropped 0 bases and J dropped 2 bases, with 8 bases sitting between them. Looked up from germline, CDR1 is LGHNA and CDR2 is YSLEER. The CDR3 spans 15 residues. The CDR3 nucleotides are TGCGCCAGCAGCCAAGAGCGGGGGCCTGGAAACACCATATATTTT. This gives the protein CASSQERGPGNTIYF.

The chain employs TRBV7-2 and TRBJ1-3; no definite D call. The CDR3 covers 14 residues. Trimming pared 0 bases from V and 4 bases from J, leaving 7 bases between. CDR1 is SGHTA, CDR2 FQGNSA, per germline. In DNA, the CDR3 is TGTGCCAGCAGCTTAGCTAGCTTGGGAAACACCATATATTTT. The encoded protein is CASSLASLGNTIYF.

The V and J genes are TRBV7-9 and TRBJ2-7, with 14 nucleotides matching TRBD2. Per germline, CDR1 SEHNR and CDR2 FQNEAQ (reference sequence). Trimming removed 3 bases from V and 4 bases from J; junction bases left unmatched: 2. CDR3 length equals 15 residues. The CDR3: CASSLTSGGAYEQYF. CDR3 nucleotides: TGTGCCAGCAGCTTGACTAGCGGGGGGGCTTACGAGCAGTACTTC.

By proportion, this clone is medium-sized. The chain combines TRBV6-5 with TRBJ1-5, with unresolved D. The CDR3 consists of 15 residues. Germline V CDR1 and CDR2: MNHEY, SVGAGI. V was pared by 6 bases and J by 1 base, with 13 bases between. CDR3 nucleotides: TGTGCCAGCAGCCCAACCGCAATCAGCAATCAGCCCCAGCATTTT. It translates to CASSPTAISNQPQHF.

This clone was found a few times. V and J are TRBV7-2 and TRBJ1-2; 12 nucleotides align to TRBD1. Germline V lookup: CDR1 SGHTA, CDR2 FQGNSA. The CDR3 has 15 amino acids. Germline trimming cut 7 bases from V and 8 bases from J; bases unmatched to any gene: 11. CDR3: CASTEGGQGAQGYTF. Written as DNA, the CDR3 is TGTGCCAGCACCGAGGGGGGACAGGGGGCGCAAGGCTACACCTTC.

The chain carries TRBV18 and TRBJ2-2; D is ambiguous. This CDR3 contains 15 residues. V gave up 2 bases and J gave up 1 base, with 8 bases separating them. Germline CDR1 KGHSH, CDR2 LQKENI. The DNA of the CDR3 is TGTGCCAGCTCACCAGTGACGCAGAACACCGGGGAGCTGTTTTTT. Its protein product is CASSPVTQNTGELFF.

V and J are TRBV18 and TRBJ2-1, with 15 bases matching TRBD2. The CDR3 is 17 residues long. Germline trimming cut 3 bases from V and 8 bases from J; bases unmatched to any gene: 8. Per the germline V gene, CDR1 is KGHSH and CDR2 is LQKENI. The chain's CDR3 is CASSPRGLAGGTDEQFF. The CDR3 DNA follows: TGTGCCAGCTCACCCCGAGGACTAGCGGGAGGGACAGATGAGCAGTTCTTC.

V usage is TRBV5-1 and J usage is TRBJ2-1; tentative D call: TRBD1 (6 bases). The CDR3 sequence is 14 residues long. The V gene's germline CDR1 is SGHRS and CDR2 YFSETQ. The ends were cut back, 4 bases at V and 2 bases at J, with 10 bases in the middle. The DNA for the CDR3 is TGCGCCAGCAGCCCAGGGGTGGCCTACAATGAGCAGTTCTTC. Encoded protein: CASSPGVAYNEQFF.

The V and J genes are TRBV2 and TRBJ1-1; 7 nucleotides align to TRBD1. In germline, CDR1 is SNHLY, CDR2 FYNNEI. The CDR3 has 14 residues. V trimming: 5 bases; J trimming: 2 bases; junction bases outside the gene matches: 5. The CDR3 loop reads CASSPRGGNTEAFF. CDR3 nucleotide sequence: TGTGCCAGCAGTCCCAGGGGGGGAAACACTGAAGCTTTCTTT.

The V call is TRBV6-5, the J call TRBJ2-5, with D possibly matching TRBD1 (6 bases). The V gene lost 6 bases and the J gene lost 5 bases, with 19 bases spanning the gap. This CDR3 contains 15 residues. Germline V lookup: CDR1 MNHEY, CDR2 SVGAGI. The CDR3 protein is CASRARRRGRETQYF. The CDR3 DNA is TGTGCCAGCAGAGCCCGCCGCAGGGGCCGGGAGACCCAGTACTTC.

The rearrangement links TRBV20-1 to TRBJ2-7; D gene ambiguous. Germline V gives CDR1 DFQATT, CDR2 SNEGSKA (reference sequence). This CDR3 spans 11 amino acids. Trimming removed 3 bases from V and 5 bases from J, with 8 bases in between. The CDR3 bases are TGCAGTGCTAGCAAGGGCCACGAGCAGTACTTC. Encoded protein: CSASKGHEQYF.

The genes are TRBV7-2 and TRBJ1-5; D not certain. Between the trimmed V and J ends, which lost 5 bases and 4 bases, there was a span of 9 bases. The germline CDR1 and CDR2 sequences are SGHTA and FQGNSA. CDR3 size: 13 residues. The CDR3 nucleotides are TGTGCCAGCAGCCTCCTTTCAAATCAGCCCCAGCATTTT. Protein product: CASSLLSNQPQHF. The whole variable domain, filled in from reference TRBV7-2 and TRBJ1-5, reads GAGVSQSPSNKVTEKGKDVELRCDPISGHTALYWYRQSLGQGLEFLIYFQGNSAPDKSGLPSDRFSAERTGGSVSTLTIQRTQQEDSAVYLCASSLLSNQPQHFGDGTRLSIL.

This clone was detected only once. This rearrangement joins TRBV7-2 to TRBJ2-7; D not resolved. The ends were cut back, 1 base at V and 0 bases at J, with 10 bases in the middle. CDR3 length equals 15 residues. Germline loops: CDR1 SGHTA, CDR2 FQGNSA. CDR3 nucleotides: TGTGCCAGCAGCTTAGGGGTAGTGAGCTCCTACGAGCAGTACTTC. It specifies CASSLGVVSSYEQYF.

The CDR3 sequence is CASSFRASGTGELFF. In DNA form, the CDR3 reads TGCGCCAGCAGCTTTAGGGCTAGCGGGACCGGGGAGCTGTTTTTT. The rearrangement joins TRBV5-1 to TRBJ2-2, with 8 bases identical to TRBD2. Trimming removed 2 bases from V and 5 bases from J; junction bases left unmatched: 5. The CDR3 extends over 15 amino acids. Germline values: CDR1 SGHRS, CDR2 YFSETQ. The entire variable domain, with the rest obtained from reference TRBV5-1 and TRBJ2-2, is as follows: KAGVTQTPRYLIKTRGQQVTLSCSPISGHRSVSWYQQTPGQGLQFLFEYFSETQRNKGNFPGRFSGRQFSNSRSEMNVSTLELGDSALYLCASSFRASGTGELFFGEGSRLTVL.

This chain links TRBV7-2 with TRBJ2-3; 11 bases align to TRBD2. The CDR3 length is 14 residues. V lost 1 base, J lost 7 bases, and 1 base stayed unmatched. Germline V lookup: CDR1 SGHTA, CDR2 FQGNSA. The CDR3 spells CASSLGLAGYTQYF. In DNA, the CDR3 is TGTGCCAGCAGCTTAGGACTAGCGGGGTATACGCAGTATTTT.

The chain links TRBV14 to TRBJ1-2, with D perhaps matching TRBD1 (5 bases). The ends were cut back, 4 bases at V and 7 bases at J, with 19 bases in the middle. The CDR3 runs to 15 residues. Germline V CDR1 and CDR2: SGHDN, FVKESK. The CDR3 reads CASSRRGTLLTGYTF. Written as DNA, the CDR3 is TGTGCCAGCAGCCGTCGGGGCACCCTCCTGACTGGCTACACCTTC. Using reference TRBV14 and TRBJ1-2 for the parts outside the CDR3, the full variable domain is EAGVTQFPSHSVIEKGQTVTLRCDPISGHDNLYWYRRVMGKEIKFLLHFVKESKQDESGMPNNRFLAERTGGTYSTLKVQPAELEDSGVYFCASSRRGTLLTGYTFGSGTRLTVV.

The chain joins TRBV19 to TRBJ1-6, with 10 bases matching TRBD1. CDR3 length: 16 residues. The germline V gene encodes CDR1 LNHDA and CDR2 SQIVND (reference sequence). The junction had 10 bases not matched to a gene; V was cut back by 6 bases and J by 8 bases. The DNA for the CDR3 is TGTGCCAGTAGCAGGGGGACAGGGGTGAGTGATTCACCCCTCCACTTT. Its protein is CASSRGTGVSDSPLHF.

This rearrangement joins TRBV9 to TRBJ2-5; D is perhaps TRBD1 or TRBD2 (5 bases each). Germline V gene data show CDR1 as SGDLS and CDR2 as YYNGEE. V lost 2 bases, J lost 0 bases, and 11 bases lay in between. This CDR3 is built from 15 residues. CDR3 coding DNA: TGTGCCAGCAGCGTGTTCGGGGCAGACCAAGAGACCCAGTACTTC. Its protein product is CASSVFGADQETQYF.

The chain is built from TRBV30 and TRBJ2-7; possibly TRBD1 or TRBD2 for D (6 bases each). The CDR3 covers 16 residues. Germline V gives CDR1 GTSNPN, CDR2 SVGIG (reference sequence). Trimming took off 0 bases at V and 3 bases at J, with 18 bases between the two ends. The CDR3 sequence is CAWSVRSGAKIYEQYF. The CDR3 nucleotides read TGTGCCTGGAGTGTACGGTCGGGGGCTAAAATCTACGAGCAGTACTTC.